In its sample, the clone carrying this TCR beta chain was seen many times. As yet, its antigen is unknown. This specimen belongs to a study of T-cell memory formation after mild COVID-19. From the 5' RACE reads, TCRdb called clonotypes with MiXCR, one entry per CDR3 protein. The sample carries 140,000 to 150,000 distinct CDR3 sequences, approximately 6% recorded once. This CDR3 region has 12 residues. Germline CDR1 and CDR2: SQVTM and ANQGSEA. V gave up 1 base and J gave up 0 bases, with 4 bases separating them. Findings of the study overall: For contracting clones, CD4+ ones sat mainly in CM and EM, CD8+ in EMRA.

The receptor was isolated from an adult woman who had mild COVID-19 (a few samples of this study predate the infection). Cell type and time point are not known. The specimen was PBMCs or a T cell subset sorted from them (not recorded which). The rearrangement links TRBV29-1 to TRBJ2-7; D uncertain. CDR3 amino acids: CSVEGTSYEQYF. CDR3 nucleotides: TGCAGCGTTGAAGGGACCTCCTACGAGCAGTACTTC.